This TCR beta chain was identified during a study of cytomegalovirus exposure and HLA in healthy donors. The study, taken as a whole, reports: Most TCR sequences were uncommon, yet certain public TCRs appeared in many donors. Across all donors, roughly uniform sequencing depth was an assumption of the presence/absence analyses. One variant, a missense change in DCLRE1C, was linked in a later analysis to TCR beta V- and J-gene trimming.

Germline lookup yields CDR1 SEHNR and CDR2 FQNEAQ (reference sequence). The CDR3 is 16 amino acids. Healthy bone marrow donors made up the donors. Researchers ran the PCR with 60 Vbeta and 13 Jbeta primers. Sequencing was performed with immunoSEQ multiplex PCR; in TCRdb, only in-frame clones are kept and a portion is missing. The sample yields about 170,000 clones, approximately 81% seen once. Turning to this clone: Its target is not known. The junction does not match germline at one end; this may be a read error.

The sequenced material came from PBMCs. This TCR came from a man in his late teens or twenties in good health and CMV-seropositive. This chain uses TRBV7-9 with TRBJ2-5, with 10 bases that match TRBD1. The CDR3 nucleotides read TGTTCCAGCAGCTTAGGGACAGGGGCGAAGGTAGAGACCCAGTACTTC. Protein sequence: CSSSLGTGAKVETQYF. Supplemented by reference TRBV7-9 and TRBJ2-5, the full variable domain reads DTGVSQNPRHKITKRGQNVTFRCDPISEHNRLYWYRQTLGQGPEFLTYFQNEAQLEKSRLLSDRFSAERPKGSFSTLEIQRTEQGDSAMYLCSSSLGTGAKVETQYFGPGTRLLVL.